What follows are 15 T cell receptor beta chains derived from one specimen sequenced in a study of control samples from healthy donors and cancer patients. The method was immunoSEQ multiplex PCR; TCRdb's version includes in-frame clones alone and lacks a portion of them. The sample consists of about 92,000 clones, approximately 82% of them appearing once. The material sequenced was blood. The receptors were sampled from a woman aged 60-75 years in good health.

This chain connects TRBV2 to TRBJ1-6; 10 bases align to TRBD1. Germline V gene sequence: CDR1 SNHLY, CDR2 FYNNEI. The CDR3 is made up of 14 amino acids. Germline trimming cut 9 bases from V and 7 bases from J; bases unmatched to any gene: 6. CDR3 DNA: TGTGCCAGTAAGGGGACAGGGGTAAATTCACCCCTCCACTTT. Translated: CASKGTGVNSPLHF.

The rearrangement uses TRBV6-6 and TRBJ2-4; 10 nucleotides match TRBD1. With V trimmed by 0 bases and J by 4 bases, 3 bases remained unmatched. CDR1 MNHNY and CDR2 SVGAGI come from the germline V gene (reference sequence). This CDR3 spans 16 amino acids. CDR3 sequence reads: CASSYSGQGVKNIQYF. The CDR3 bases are TGTGCCAGCAGTTACTCCGGACAGGGGGTGAAAAACATTCAGTACTTC.

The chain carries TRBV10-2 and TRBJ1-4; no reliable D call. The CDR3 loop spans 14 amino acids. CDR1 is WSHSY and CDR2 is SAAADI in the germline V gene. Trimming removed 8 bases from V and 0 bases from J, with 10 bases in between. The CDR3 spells CASSGGTTNEKLFF. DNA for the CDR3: TGCGCCAGCTCCGGCGGGACAACTAATGAAAAACTGTTTTTT.

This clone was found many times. The CDR3 region has the DNA TGCGCCAGCAGCTCCATAGGGGGGGATTATGGCTACACCTTC. This codes for CASSSIGGDYGYTF. The chain couples TRBV4-3 to TRBJ1-2; D might be TRBD1 (6 bases). CDR1 and CDR2 from the germline V gene are LGHNA and YSLEER. The V end lost 5 bases, the J end lost 5 bases, and 15 bases lay between the germline ends. CDR3 length: 14 amino acids.

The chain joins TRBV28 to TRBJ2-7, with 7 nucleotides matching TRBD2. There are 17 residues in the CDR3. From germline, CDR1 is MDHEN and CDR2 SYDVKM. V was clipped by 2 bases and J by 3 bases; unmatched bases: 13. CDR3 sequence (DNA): TGTGCCAGCAGTTTAATACCCTGGGAGGGGACCCTCTACGAGCAGTACTTC. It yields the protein CASSLIPWEGTLYEQYF.

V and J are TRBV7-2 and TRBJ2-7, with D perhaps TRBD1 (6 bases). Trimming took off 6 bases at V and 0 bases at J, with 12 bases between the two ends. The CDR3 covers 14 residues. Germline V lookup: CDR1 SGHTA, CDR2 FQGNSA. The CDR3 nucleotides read TGTGCCAGCAGGACAGGTGGGAGCTCCTACGAGCAGTACTTC. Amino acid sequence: CASRTGGSSYEQYF.

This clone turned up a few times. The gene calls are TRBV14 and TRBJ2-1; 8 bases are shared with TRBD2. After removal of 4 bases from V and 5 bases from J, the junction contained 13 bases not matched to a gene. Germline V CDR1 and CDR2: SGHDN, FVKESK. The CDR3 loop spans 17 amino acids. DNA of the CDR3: TGTGCCAGCAGCCGAATAGCGGGATTGGGAGTAAACAATGAGCAGTTCTTC. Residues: CASSRIAGLGVNNEQFF.

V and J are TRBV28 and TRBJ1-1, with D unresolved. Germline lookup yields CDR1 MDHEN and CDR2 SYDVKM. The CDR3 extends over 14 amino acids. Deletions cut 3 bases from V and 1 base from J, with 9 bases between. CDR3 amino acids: CASSFLTQNTEAFF. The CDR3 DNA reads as TGTGCCAGCAGTTTCCTCACACAGAACACTGAAGCTTTCTTT.

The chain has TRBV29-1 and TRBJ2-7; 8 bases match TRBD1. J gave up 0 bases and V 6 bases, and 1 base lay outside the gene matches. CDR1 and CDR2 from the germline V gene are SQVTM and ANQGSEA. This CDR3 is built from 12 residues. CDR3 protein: CSVGTGSYEQYF. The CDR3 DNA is TGCAGCGTGGGGACAGGCTCCTACGAGCAGTACTTC.

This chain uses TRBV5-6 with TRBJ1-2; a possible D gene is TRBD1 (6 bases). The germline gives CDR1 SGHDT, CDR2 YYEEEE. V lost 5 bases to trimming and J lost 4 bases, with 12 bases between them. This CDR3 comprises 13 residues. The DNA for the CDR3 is TGTGCCAGCAGATACGACAGGCTCTATGGCTACACCTTC. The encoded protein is CASRYDRLYGYTF.

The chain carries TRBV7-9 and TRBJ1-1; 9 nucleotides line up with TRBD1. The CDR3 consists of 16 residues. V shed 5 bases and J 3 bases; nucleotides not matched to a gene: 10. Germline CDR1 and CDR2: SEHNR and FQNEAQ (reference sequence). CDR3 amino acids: CASSLRGTGIDTEAFF. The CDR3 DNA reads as TGTGCCAGCAGCCTCCGGGGGACAGGGATCGACACTGAAGCTTTCTTT.

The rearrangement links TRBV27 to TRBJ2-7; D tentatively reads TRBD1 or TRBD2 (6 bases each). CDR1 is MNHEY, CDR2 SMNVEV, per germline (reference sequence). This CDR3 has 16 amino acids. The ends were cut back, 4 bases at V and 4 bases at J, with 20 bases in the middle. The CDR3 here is CASSSRGAQGRYEQYF. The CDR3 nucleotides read TGTGCCAGCAGTTCCCGCGGGGCGCAGGGGAGGTACGAGCAGTACTTC.

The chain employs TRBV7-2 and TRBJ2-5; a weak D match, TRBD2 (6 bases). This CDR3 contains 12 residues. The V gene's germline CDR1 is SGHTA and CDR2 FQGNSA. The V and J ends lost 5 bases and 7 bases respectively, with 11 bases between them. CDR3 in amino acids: CASSPFGGTQYF. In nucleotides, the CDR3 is TGTGCCAGCAGCCCCTTCGGGGGGACCCAGTACTTC.

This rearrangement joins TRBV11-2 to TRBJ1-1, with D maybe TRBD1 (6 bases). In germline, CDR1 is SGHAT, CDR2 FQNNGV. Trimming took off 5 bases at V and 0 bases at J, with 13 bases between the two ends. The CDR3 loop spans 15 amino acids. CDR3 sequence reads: CASSPRGIMNTEAFF. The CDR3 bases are TGTGCCAGCAGCCCCAGGGGTATCATGAACACTGAAGCTTTCTTT.

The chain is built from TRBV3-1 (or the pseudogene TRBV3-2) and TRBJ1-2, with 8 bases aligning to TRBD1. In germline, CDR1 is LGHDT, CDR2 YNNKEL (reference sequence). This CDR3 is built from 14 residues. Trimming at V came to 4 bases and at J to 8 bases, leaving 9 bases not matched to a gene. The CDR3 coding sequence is TGTGCCAGCAGCCCCGCATTGGGACAGGAAGGCTACACCTTC. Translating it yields CASSPALGQEGYTF.